The 30 T cell receptor beta chains below come from one sample, sequenced in a study of cytomegalovirus exposure and HLA in healthy donors. The PCR ran on 60 Vbeta and 13 Jbeta primers. Sequencing was performed with immunoSEQ multiplex PCR; in TCRdb, only in-frame clones are kept and a portion is missing. Of 35,000 to 50,000 clones in the sample, around half were seen once. The sample comprised PBMCs. The receptor source for this set is a human donor in good health.

This clone has more than one count but fewer than ten. The CDR3: CASSLPRDSPLHF. The CDR3 bases are TGTGCCAGCAGCTTACCCAGGGATTCACCCCTCCACTTT. V gene TRBV7-8 combines with J gene TRBJ1-6; possible D gene TRBD1, 5 bases. Trimming shortened V by 2 bases and J by 8 bases, and 7 bases separated the two germline ends. The germline gives CDR1 SGHVS, CDR2 FQNEAQ. This CDR3 contains 13 residues.

V is TRBV6-5 and J is TRBJ1-5, with D tentatively TRBD1 (5 bases). The CDR3 spans 15 residues. V was pared by 4 bases and J by 7 bases, with 17 bases between. The germline gives CDR1 MNHEY, CDR2 SVGAGI. CDR3 loop: CASSSRQGGSQPQHF. The CDR3 coding sequence is TGTGCCAGCAGTTCTCGGCAGGGAGGTAGCCAGCCCCAGCATTTT.

DNA for the CDR3: TGTGCCAGCTCACCACAAACAGGGGGGGGAACTGAAGCTTTCTTT. This encodes CASSPQTGGGTEAFF. The rearrangement joins TRBV18 to TRBJ1-1; 8 positions agree with TRBD1. The J segment lost 5 bases and the V segment lost 1 base, leaving 6 bases of the junction unmatched. Germline CDR1 and CDR2: KGHSH and LQKENI. The CDR3 spans 15 residues.

This clone was counted only a few times. The chain carries TRBV4-1 and TRBJ1-1, with unresolved D. Germline lookup yields CDR1 MGHRA and CDR2 YSYEKL. V was cut by 0 bases and J by 8 bases, with 13 bases left in between. The CDR3 covers 14 residues. The CDR3 is CASSQDFYQREAFF. The CDR3 region has the DNA TGCGCCAGCAGCCAAGACTTTTACCAGCGGGAAGCTTTCTTT.

In this sample, this clone turned up a few times. In nucleotides, the CDR3 is TGTGCCATCAGCCTTACAGGGGACTATGGCTACACCTTC. Translating gives CAISLTGDYGYTF. The V call is TRBV10-3, the J call TRBJ1-2, with 7 bases fitting TRBD1. With 6 bases clipped from V and 3 bases from J, the junction kept 4 bases outside the gene matches. Germline V gene data show CDR1 as ENHRY and CDR2 as SYGVKD. The CDR3 loop spans 13 amino acids.

The chain joins TRBV19 to TRBJ2-7, with TRBD1 matching over 9 bases. Germline CDR1 reads LNHDA; CDR2 reads SQIVND (reference sequence). V lost 4 bases to trimming and J lost 3 bases; unmatched junction nucleotides: 10. The CDR3 totals 16 residues. CDR3 nucleotides: TGTGCCAGTAGTAAAGGCCGGACAGGGGTAAACTACGAGCAGTACTTC. Its protein product is CASSKGRTGVNYEQYF.

The J gene is TRBJ1-1, the V gene TRBV5-6, with D hard to call. Trimming took off 2 bases at V and 7 bases at J, with 6 bases between the two ends. This CDR3 spans 11 amino acids. Germline assignment: CDR1 SGHDT and CDR2 YYEEEE. The CDR3 nucleotides read TGTGCCAGCAGCTTAAGCATTGAAGCTTTCTTT. Protein sequence: CASSLSIEAFF. The full variable domain, with the rest looked up from reference TRBV5-6 and TRBJ1-1, is DAGVTQSPTHLIKTRGQQVTLRCSPKSGHDTVSWYQQALGQGPQFIFQYYEEEERQRGNFPDRFSGHQFPNYSSELNVNALLLGDSALYLCASSLSIEAFFGQGTRLTVV.

This chain uses TRBV7-2 with TRBJ1-2; D possibly corresponds to TRBD1 (6 bases). CDR1 is SGHTA and CDR2 is FQGNSA in the germline V gene. The CDR3 sequence is 13 residues long. V lost 1 base and J lost 8, with 11 bases in between. The CDR3 sequence is CASSLVGTPGYTF. CDR3 DNA: TGTGCCAGCAGCTTAGTCGGGACACCGGGCTACACCTTC.

J is TRBJ1-2 and V is TRBV9, with a possible D match to TRBD1 (5 bases). Trimming took 0 bases from V and 3 from J, leaving 12 bases between them. This CDR3 is 15 amino acids long. Looked up from germline, CDR1 is SGDLS and CDR2 is YYNGEE. The CDR3 sequence is CASSVGIGGDYGYTF. CDR3 coding DNA: TGTGCCAGCAGCGTAGGAATAGGAGGGGACTATGGCTACACCTTC. Based on the CDR3 plus reference TRBV9 and TRBJ1-2, the full variable domain is DSGVTQTPKHLITATGQRVTLRCSPRSGDLSVYWYQQSLDQGLQFLIQYYNGEERAKGNILERFSAQQFPDLHSELNLSSLELGDSALYFCASSVGIGGDYGYTFGSGTRLTVV.

This clone was detected only a few times. This chain links TRBV11-1 with TRBJ1-2; D is possibly TRBD1 (5 bases). Germline V gives CDR1 SGHAT, CDR2 FQDESV (reference sequence). The ends were cut back, 1 base at V and 0 bases at J, with 6 bases in the middle. The CDR3 has 14 residues. CDR3 sequence reads: CASSLGQTNYGYTF. The CDR3 nucleotides read TGTGCCAGCAGCTTAGGACAGACTAACTATGGCTACACCTTC.

This clone was seen a handful of times. The CDR3 DNA sequence: TGCAGCGTTTCCGGGACAGGGGGCGCGGTCGTCAAGCAGTACTTC. This encodes CSVSGTGGAVVKQYF. V and J are TRBV29-1 and TRBJ2-7; TRBD1 aligns across 12 bases. Germline V gives CDR1 SQVTM, CDR2 ANQGSEA. V trimming: 5 bases; J trimming: 8 bases; junction bases outside the gene matches: 13. The length of the CDR3 is 15 residues.

This clone was detected only a few times. The rearrangement uses TRBV6-4 and TRBJ2-1; 7 bases align to TRBD2. Germline V gives CDR1 MRHNA, CDR2 SNTAGT. V shed 0 bases, J shed 3 bases, and the junction held 8 bases outside the gene matches. The CDR3 spans 17 residues. DNA for the CDR3: TGTGCCAGCAGTGACTCCGGGCGGGGGTCTAGCTACAATGAGCAGTTCTTC. Encoded protein: CASSDSGRGSSYNEQFF.

This clone was seen only a few times. This chain uses TRBV18 with TRBJ1-2, with TRBD1 matching over 7 bases. This CDR3 comprises 16 residues. The germline gives CDR1 KGHSH, CDR2 LQKENI. Unmatched junction bases numbered 14, after V lost 3 bases and J lost 7 bases. CDR3: CASSPPIGTVRSGYTF. For the CDR3, the DNA is TGTGCCAGCTCACCGCCCATAGGGACAGTTCGAAGTGGCTACACCTTC.

The rearrangement joins TRBV6-6 to TRBJ2-7, with a possible D match to TRBD1 (6 bases). There are 14 residues in the CDR3. V was trimmed by 5 bases and J by 3 bases, leaving 14 bases between them. CDR1 is MNHNY, CDR2 SVGAGI, per germline (reference sequence). Here the CDR3 DNA reads TGTGCCAGCAGTCTCGGACAGTCGTTCTACGAGCAGTACTTC. Residues: CASSLGQSFYEQYF.

The rearrangement joins TRBV19 to TRBJ2-1; D not resolved. V was pared by 7 bases and J by 5 bases, with 9 bases between. Germline assignment: CDR1 LNHDA and CDR2 SQIVND (reference sequence). There are 12 residues in the CDR3. The CDR3 reads CASNEYHNEQFF. The CDR3 coding sequence is TGTGCCAGTAACGAGTACCACAATGAGCAGTTCTTC.

The J gene is TRBJ2-2, the V gene TRBV15, with 13 positions matching TRBD2. J was trimmed by 5 bases and V by 5 bases; bases with no gene match: 8. Germline V gene data show CDR1 as LNHNV and CDR2 as YYDKDF (reference sequence). The CDR3 covers 17 residues. This CDR3 reads CATSGPGTSGNTGELFF. Written as DNA, the CDR3 is TGTGCCACCAGCGGACCTGGGACTAGCGGGAATACCGGGGAGCTGTTTTTT.

In its sample, this clone is medium-sized. CDR3 in amino acids: CASSQDGRSRGAYEQYF. For the CDR3, the DNA is TGTGCCAGCAGCCAAGATGGGCGGTCGCGGGGGGCCTACGAGCAGTACTTC. The gene calls are TRBV4-2 and TRBJ2-7, with TRBD2 matching 8 bases. The germline V gene has CDR1 LGHNA and CDR2 YNFKEQ. The CDR3 sequence is 17 residues long. The V and J ends lost 0 bases and 2 bases, in that order; junction bases with no gene match: 9.

In its sample, this clone was seen a few times. The rearrangement links TRBV6-5 to TRBJ1-3; D might be TRBD1 (5 bases). The CDR3 totals 12 residues. The V gene lost 8 bases and the J gene lost 3 bases, with 8 bases spanning the gap. Germline V gene data show CDR1 as MNHEY and CDR2 as SVGAGI. The CDR3 region is CASGTFGNTIYF. The CDR3, as DNA: TGTGCCAGCGGGACTTTTGGAAACACCATATATTTT.

V gene TRBV4-3 combines with J gene TRBJ1-6; 9 bases are a match to TRBD1. This CDR3 is built from 14 residues. The ends lost 5 bases at V and 9 bases at J; junction bases unmatched: 5. Germline assignment: CDR1 LGHNA and CDR2 YSLEER. The CDR3 coding sequence is TGCGCCAGCAGCATGCGGGACAGGGTTTCACCCCTCCACTTT. Protein: CASSMRDRVSPLHF.

The chain carries TRBV6-6 and TRBJ2-1; D might be TRBD2 (5 bases). The CDR3 is 13 amino acids. Trimming stripped 7 bases from V and 1 base from J, with 8 bases between. Germline CDR1 MNHNY, CDR2 SVGAGI (reference sequence). The CDR3 region is CASTSGSYNEQFF. CDR3 coding DNA: TGTGCCAGCACCAGCGGTTCCTACAATGAGCAGTTCTTC.

This clone was seen a few times. The rearrangement links TRBV5-1 to TRBJ1-3; D possibly corresponds to TRBD1 (5 bases). V gave up 6 bases and J gave up 0 bases, with 10 bases separating them. Germline CDR1 and CDR2: SGHRS and YFSETQ. This CDR3 is built from 14 residues. The CDR3, as DNA: TGCGCCAGCATGCAGGGAACCTCTGGAAACACCATATATTTT. Translated, it gives CASMQGTSGNTIYF.

The chain has TRBV6-5 and TRBJ2-3, with D uncertain. CDR1 and CDR2 (germline): MNHEY, SVGAGI. Between the trimmed V and J ends, which lost 7 bases and 11 bases, there was a span of 13 bases. This CDR3 has 11 residues. DNA for the CDR3: TGTGCCAGCACCAATAGCATAATGCAGTATTTT. Protein sequence: CASTNSIMQYF.

The chain recombines TRBV30 with TRBJ1-1, with 9 bases aligning to TRBD1. The CDR3 runs 14 residues. Germline V gives CDR1 GTSNPN, CDR2 SVGIG (reference sequence). J gave up 6 bases and V 4 bases, and 9 bases lay outside the gene matches. DNA of the CDR3: TGTGCCTGGAAGGGACAGGGTTTTTTGGCTGAAGCTTTCTTT. Translating gives CAWKGQGFLAEAFF.

This clone was picked up a small number of times. The chain uses TRBV14 and TRBJ2-3; perhaps TRBD1 as D (6 bases). The CDR3 has 16 amino acids. CDR1 is SGHDN and CDR2 is FVKESK in the germline V gene. V was clipped by 0 bases and J by 4 bases, with 14 bases between them. CDR3 in amino acids: CASSQEWGLGADTQYF. The CDR3 DNA reads as TGTGCCAGCAGCCAAGAGTGGGGGCTTGGTGCAGATACGCAGTATTTT.

The genes are TRBV7-2 and TRBJ1-2; D may be TRBD1 (6 bases). Trimming left V 5 bases short and J 4 bases short, with 14 bases between. This CDR3 is built from 14 residues. Germline CDR1 SGHTA, CDR2 FQGNSA. For the CDR3, the DNA is TGTGCCAGCAGCCACGAGGGCAGGGGCTATGGCTACACCTTC. The encoded protein is CASSHEGRGYGYTF.

This clone is labeled as hyperexpanded. The V and J genes are TRBV14 and TRBJ1-2; D is unclear. Germline CDR1 SGHDN, CDR2 FVKESK. V lost 1 base and J lost 8, with 8 bases in between. The CDR3 has 12 amino acids. This chain's CDR3 is CASSQAPVGYTF. CDR3 nucleotide sequence: TGTGCCAGCAGCCAAGCTCCTGTGGGCTACACCTTC.

J is TRBJ1-1 and V is TRBV19; 8 bases are shared with TRBD1. The CDR3 totals 18 residues. J was trimmed by 10 bases and V by 4 bases; bases with no gene match: 23. Germline V lookup: CDR1 LNHDA, CDR2 SQIVND (reference sequence). The CDR3 here is CASSTSPPGQGGRHGAFF. The CDR3 coding sequence is TGTGCCAGTAGTACCTCGCCCCCCGGACAGGGAGGGAGGCACGGAGCTTTCTTT.

This clone was seen more than once but under ten times. This sequence joins TRBV19 and TRBJ2-1, with 11 bases aligning to TRBD2. This CDR3 is built from 16 residues. J was trimmed by 4 bases and V by 6 bases; bases with no gene match: 8. Per germline, CDR1 LNHDA and CDR2 SQIVND (reference sequence). CDR3 amino acids: CASREVAGGLYNEQFF. CDR3 bases: TGTGCCAGTAGGGAAGTAGCGGGAGGGCTTTACAATGAGCAGTTCTTC.

V gene TRBV19 combines with J gene TRBJ1-3; weak D call: TRBD1 (5 bases). This CDR3 spans 16 amino acids. Germline V gene sequence: CDR1 LNHDA, CDR2 SQIVND (reference sequence). The V and J ends lost 7 bases and 0 bases respectively, with 16 bases between them. CDR3 loop: CASIQAGTVSGNTIYF. The CDR3 nucleotides read TGTGCCAGTATACAGGCAGGAACGGTCTCTGGAAACACCATATATTTT.

This clone was found once. This rearrangement joins TRBV6-5 to TRBJ1-4; 10 nucleotides match TRBD1. The CDR3 has 14 amino acids. V shed 6 bases and J 8 bases; nucleotides not matched to a gene: 6. The V gene's germline CDR1 is MNHEY and CDR2 SVGAGI. CDR3 DNA sequence: TGTGCCAGCAGGGGACAGGGGTATAAAGAAAAACTGTTTTTT. It translates to CASRGQGYKEKLFF.